The 17 T cell receptor beta chains below come from one sample, sequenced in a study of blood T cell repertoires in COVID-19. Here immunoSEQ multiplex PCR was the method, and the copy in TCRdb shows in-frame clones only, minus some. The data contain 11,000 or so clones, over 75% of them seen just once; the ten biggest clones take up 35% to 55%. The sequencing sample was made of peripheral blood. These receptors were obtained from a man older than 75 with acute or convalescent COVID-19.

With respect to this clone: Germline and junction disagree at one end, which may indicate a read error. This chain connects TRBV3-1 (or the pseudogene TRBV3-2) to TRBJ1-1; 7 nucleotides match TRBD1. Germline loops: CDR1 LGHDT, CDR2 YNNKEL (reference sequence). The CDR3 sequence is 14 residues long. In DNA form, the CDR3 reads TGTGCCAGCAGCCGGTTGAAAGGGGGCACTAAAGCTTTCTTT. As protein: CASSRLKGGTKAFF.

This clone occurred a few times. This chain joins TRBV3-1 (or the pseudogene TRBV3-2) and TRBJ1-1; D is unresolved. V lost 2 bases and J 1 base, leaving 5 bases between the germline ends. Germline CDR1 is LGHDT and CDR2 is YNNKEL (reference sequence). There are 13 residues in the CDR3. The CDR3 sequence: CASSQTRNTEAFF. The CDR3 nucleotides are TGTGCCAGCAGCCAAACACGGAACACTGAAGCTTTCTTT.

This clone came up a few times. J is TRBJ1-1 and V is TRBV5-8; maybe TRBD1 (6 bases). V was clipped by 1 base and J by 4 bases, with 17 bases between them. Germline V gene sequence: CDR1 SGHTS, CDR2 YDEGEE. The CDR3 covers 16 residues. The CDR3 nucleotides read TGTGCCAGCAGCTTGTCGGGGGGCGAGGTGGGCACTGAAGCTTTCTTT. It encodes CASSLSGGEVGTEAFF.

This chain connects TRBV6-5 to TRBJ2-7; perhaps TRBD2 as D (6 bases). Trimming took off 5 bases at V and 4 bases at J, with 15 bases between the two ends. The germline CDR1 and CDR2 sequences are MNHEY and SVGAGI. CDR3 length: 14 residues. The CDR3 nucleotides are TGTGCCAGCAGTACGAGGGACTTTCTATACGAGCAGTACTTC. Encoded protein: CASSTRDFLYEQYF.

This chain connects TRBV5-1 to TRBJ1-1; 10 bases match TRBD1. J was trimmed by 4 bases and V by 0 bases; bases with no gene match: 3. CDR1 and CDR2 from the germline V gene are SGHRS and YFSETQ. The CDR3 runs 15 residues. The CDR3 is CASSLAGTGVTEAFF. The CDR3 DNA sequence: TGCGCCAGCAGCTTGGCCGGGACAGGGGTCACTGAAGCTTTCTTT.

The chain combines TRBV4-1 with TRBJ2-5; no clear D. This CDR3 has 18 residues. Germline values: CDR1 MGHRA, CDR2 YSYEKL. V was pared by 0 bases and J by 4 bases, with 21 bases between. This chain's CDR3 is CASSQDRSQGFRGETQYF. CDR3 DNA: TGCGCCAGCAGCCAAGATAGGAGCCAAGGCTTTCGAGGAGAGACCCAGTACTTC.

The chain recombines TRBV7-9 with TRBJ1-6; D is possibly TRBD1 (5 bases). V was pared by 5 bases and J by 9 bases, with 11 bases between. Per germline, CDR1 SEHNR and CDR2 FQNEAQ (reference sequence). There are 13 residues in the CDR3. CDR3 in amino acids: CASSKVGGSPLHF. The CDR3, as DNA: TGTGCCAGCAGCAAAGTGGGGGGTTCACCCCTCCACTTT.

This clone was counted only a few times. The chain joins TRBV28 to TRBJ1-1; 8 nucleotides match TRBD1. J gave up 5 bases and V 6 bases, and 5 bases lay outside the gene matches. Germline V gene sequence: CDR1 MDHEN, CDR2 SYDVKM. This CDR3 contains 13 residues. The chain's CDR3 is CASRWTGKTEAFF. For the CDR3, the DNA is TGTGCCAGCAGATGGACAGGGAAGACTGAAGCTTTCTTT.

The gene calls are TRBV6-6 and TRBJ1-1; D not resolved. The germline CDR1 and CDR2 sequences are MNHNY and SVGAGI (reference sequence). V lost 5 bases and J 5 bases, leaving 9 bases between the germline ends. The length of the CDR3 is 12 residues. In DNA form, the CDR3 reads TGTGCCAGCAGTGAGGAGGGAACTGAAGCTTTCTTT. Residues: CASSEEGTEAFF.

The V and J genes are TRBV7-2 and TRBJ2-2; 7 bases map to TRBD1. The CDR3 has 16 residues. Germline V lookup: CDR1 SGHTA, CDR2 FQGNSA. V lost 4 bases to trimming and J lost 2 bases; unmatched junction nucleotides: 7. The CDR3 region has the DNA TGTGCCAGCAGCTCGACAGGGACGAGAAACACCGGGGAGCTGTTTTTT. Amino acids: CASSSTGTRNTGELFF.

V and J are TRBV5-4 and TRBJ1-2; 7 positions agree with TRBD1. Germline CDR1 is SGHNT and CDR2 is YYREEE (reference sequence). V shed 7 bases, J shed 2 bases, and the junction held 11 bases outside the gene matches. This CDR3 spans 15 amino acids. CDR3 in DNA: TGTGCCAGCGGTATTTGGACCAGGGGGAACTATGGCTACACCTTC. Protein: CASGIWTRGNYGYTF.

The chain uses TRBV7-9 and TRBJ1-3; D not certain. The germline V gene has CDR1 SEHNR and CDR2 FQNEAQ (reference sequence). There are 15 residues in the CDR3. V lost 5 bases to trimming and J lost 3 bases, with 14 bases between them. Here the CDR3 reads CASSAPGEGGNTIYF. The DNA for the CDR3 is TGTGCCAGCAGCGCCCCGGGAGAAGGTGGAAACACCATATATTTT.

The chain has TRBV4-1 and TRBJ2-4; 7 nucleotides align to TRBD1. CDR3 length: 18 amino acids. The V and J ends lost 2 bases and 3 bases, in that order; junction bases with no gene match: 13. Germline CDR1 is MGHRA and CDR2 is YSYEKL. The CDR3 is CASSQKQGQSSFKNIQYF. CDR3 sequence (DNA): TGCGCCAGCAGCCAAAAACAGGGACAGTCAAGCTTCAAAAACATTCAGTACTTC.

This chain uses TRBV5-1 with TRBJ2-1, with 10 nucleotides matching TRBD1. The CDR3 contains 15 residues. Germline loops: CDR1 SGHRS, CDR2 YFSETQ. Trimming cost V 4 bases and J 6 bases; bases outside gene matches: 7. CDR3 region: CASSRGDRGFNEQFF. CDR3 nucleotide sequence: TGCGCCAGCAGCCGCGGGGACAGGGGTTTCAATGAGCAGTTCTTC.

The V gene is TRBV5-1, the J gene TRBJ2-3; TRBD2 matches at 7 bases. Germline CDR1 SGHRS, CDR2 YFSETQ. The CDR3 runs to 14 residues. The CDR3 DNA sequence: TGCCCCCCCAGCGTGGGGGGGGTCAGGGATACGCAGTATTTT. The encoded protein is CPPSVGGVRDTQYF. The full variable domain, with the rest looked up from reference TRBV5-1 and TRBJ2-3, is KAGVTQTPRYLIKTRGQQVTLSCSPISGHRSVSWYQQTPGQGLQFLFEYFSETQRNKGNFPGRFSGRQFSNSRSEMNVSTLELGDSALYLCPPSVGGVRDTQYFGPGTRLTVL.

V gene TRBV24-1 combines with J gene TRBJ2-2, with D unresolved. CDR1 is KGHDR, CDR2 SFDVKD, per germline. The CDR3 is made up of 14 amino acids. V was clipped by 3 bases and J by 8 bases, with 12 bases between them. The DNA for the CDR3 is TGTGCCACCAGTGATAACGGAGAGTTAGGGGAGCTGTTTTTT. Its translation is CATSDNGELGELFF.

The chain is built from TRBV27 and TRBJ2-7; a possible D gene is TRBD1 (5 bases). Germline V gene lookup returns CDR1 MNHEY and CDR2 SMNVEV (reference sequence). V gave up 2 bases and J gave up 2 bases, with 10 bases separating them. The CDR3 runs to 14 residues. The CDR3, as DNA: TGTGCCAGCAGTTTAAGCCAGGGAACCTACGAGCAGTACTTC. Its translation: CASSLSQGTYEQYF.